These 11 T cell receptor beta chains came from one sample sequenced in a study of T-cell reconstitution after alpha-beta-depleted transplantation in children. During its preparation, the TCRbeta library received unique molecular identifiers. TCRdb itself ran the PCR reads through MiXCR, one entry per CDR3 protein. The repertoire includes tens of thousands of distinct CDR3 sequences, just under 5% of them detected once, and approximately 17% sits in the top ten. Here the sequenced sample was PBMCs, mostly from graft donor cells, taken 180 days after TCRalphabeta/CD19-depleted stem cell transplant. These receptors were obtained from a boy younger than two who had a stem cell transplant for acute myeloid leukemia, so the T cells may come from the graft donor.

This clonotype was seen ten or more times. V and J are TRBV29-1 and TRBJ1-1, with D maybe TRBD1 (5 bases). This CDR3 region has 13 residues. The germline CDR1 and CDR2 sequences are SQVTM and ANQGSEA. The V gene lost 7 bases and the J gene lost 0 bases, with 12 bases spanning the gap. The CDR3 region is CSGSGLMNTEAFF. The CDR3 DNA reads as TGCAGCGGATCGGGACTTATGAACACTGAAGCTTTCTTT.

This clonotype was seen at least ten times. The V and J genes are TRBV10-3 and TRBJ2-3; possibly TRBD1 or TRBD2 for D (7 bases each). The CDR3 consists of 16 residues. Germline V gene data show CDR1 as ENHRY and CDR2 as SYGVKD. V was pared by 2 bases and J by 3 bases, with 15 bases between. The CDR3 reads CAISEALRGGTDTQYF. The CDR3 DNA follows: TGTGCCATCAGTGAGGCGCTCAGGGGGGGTACAGATACGCAGTATTTT.

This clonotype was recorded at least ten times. The CDR3 nucleotides are TGTGCCAGCAGCCACCCCCGGGCTCGTAGCGGGGGGGAGGATGAGCAGTTCTTC. Protein product: CASSHPRARSGGEDEQFF. The V and J genes are TRBV3-1 and TRBJ2-1, with TRBD2 matching 11 bases. J lost 8 bases, V lost 3 bases, and 15 bases had no gene match. CDR1 and CDR2 from the germline V gene are LGHDT and YNNKEL (reference sequence). The CDR3 sequence is 18 residues long.

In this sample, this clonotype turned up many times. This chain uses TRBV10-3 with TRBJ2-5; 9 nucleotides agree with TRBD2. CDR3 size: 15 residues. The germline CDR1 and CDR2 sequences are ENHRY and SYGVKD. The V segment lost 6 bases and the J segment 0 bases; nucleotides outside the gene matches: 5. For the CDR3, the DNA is TGTGCCATCAGCCTAGCGGGGAGCTACCAAGAGACCCAGTACTTC. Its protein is CAISLAGSYQETQYF.

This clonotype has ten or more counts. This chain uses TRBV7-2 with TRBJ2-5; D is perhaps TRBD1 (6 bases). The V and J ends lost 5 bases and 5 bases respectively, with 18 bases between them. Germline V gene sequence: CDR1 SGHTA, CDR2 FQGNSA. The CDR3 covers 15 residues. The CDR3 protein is CASSILQGRRETQYF. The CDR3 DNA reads TGTGCCAGCAGCATCCTACAGGGTCGCAGGGAGACCCAGTACTTC.

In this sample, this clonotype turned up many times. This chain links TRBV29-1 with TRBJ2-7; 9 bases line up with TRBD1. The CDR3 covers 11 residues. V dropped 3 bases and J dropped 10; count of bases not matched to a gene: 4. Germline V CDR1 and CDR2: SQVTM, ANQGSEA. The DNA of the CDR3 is TGCAGCGTTGAGGACAGGGGCGGTCAGTACGTC. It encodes CSVEDRGGQYV.

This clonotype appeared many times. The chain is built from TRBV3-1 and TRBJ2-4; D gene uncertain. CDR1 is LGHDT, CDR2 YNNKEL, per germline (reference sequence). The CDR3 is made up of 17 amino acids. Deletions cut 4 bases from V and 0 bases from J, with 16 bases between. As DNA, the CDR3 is TGTGCCAGCAGCCCCCCCGGGTTGTCTCTAGCCAAAAACATTCAGTACTTC. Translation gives CASSPPGLSLAKNIQYF.

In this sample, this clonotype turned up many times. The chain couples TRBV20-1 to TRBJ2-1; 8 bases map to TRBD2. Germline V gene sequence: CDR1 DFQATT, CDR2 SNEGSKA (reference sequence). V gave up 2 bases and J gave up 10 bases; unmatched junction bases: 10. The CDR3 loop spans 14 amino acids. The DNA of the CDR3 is TGCAGTGCTAGACGCGGGGGGTCGGGGGAGGAGCAGTTCTTC. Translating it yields CSARRGGSGEEQFF.

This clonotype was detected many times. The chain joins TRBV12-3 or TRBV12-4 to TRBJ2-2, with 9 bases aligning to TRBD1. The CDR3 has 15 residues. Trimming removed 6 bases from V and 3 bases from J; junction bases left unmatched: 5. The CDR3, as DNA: TGTGCCAGCAGAACAGGACAGGGGTACACCGGGGAGCTGTTTTTT. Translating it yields CASRTGQGYTGELFF.

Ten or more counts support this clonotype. For the CDR3, the DNA is TGCAGTGCCCCGAACCAGGGGTATGGCTACACCTTC. Residues: CSAPNQGYGYTF. This chain connects TRBV20-1 to TRBJ1-2; D is perhaps TRBD1 (6 bases). Deletions cut 6 bases from V and 5 bases from J, with 13 bases between. Germline lookup yields CDR1 DFQATT and CDR2 SNEGSKA (reference sequence). CDR3 length equals 12 residues.

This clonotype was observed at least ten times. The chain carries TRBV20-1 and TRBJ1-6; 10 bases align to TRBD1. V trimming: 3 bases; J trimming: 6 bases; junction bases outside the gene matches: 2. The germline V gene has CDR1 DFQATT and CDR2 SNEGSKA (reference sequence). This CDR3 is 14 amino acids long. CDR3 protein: CSASWDRGNSPLHF. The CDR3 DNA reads TGCAGTGCTAGCTGGGACAGGGGTAATTCACCCCTCCACTTT.